This TCR beta chain was captured in a study of OX40 agonist ivuxolimab in advanced cancers. Generated by immunoSEQ multiplex PCR, the TCRdb table keeps only in-frame clones and is missing some. The sample lists 50,000 to 80,000 clones; under 95% were seen once. The CDR3 is made up of 14 amino acids. Per germline, CDR1 MDHEN and CDR2 SYDVKM. V shed 2 bases and J shed 1 base, with 8 bases lying between them. This receptor was identified in an adult with an advanced solid tumor such as melanoma, head and neck, liver or kidney cancer. This rearrangement joins TRBV28 to TRBJ1-1; D is unresolved. The sequencing used CD4+ or CD8+ T cells sorted from blood, collected in a trial of the OX40 agonist ivuxolimab. The DNA for the CDR3 is TGTGCCAGCAGTTTACCCCTTAAGAACACTGAAGCTTTCTTT. Protein: CASSLPLKNTEAFF.